This TCR beta chain was sequenced during a study of OX40 agonist ivuxolimab in advanced cancers. Produced via immunoSEQ multiplex PCR; TCRdb's table is partial and in-frame only. The sample includes under 100,000 clones, roughly 90% of them seen just once. The germline V gene has CDR1 SNHLY and CDR2 FYNNEI. The CDR3 consists of 15 residues. With V trimmed by 5 bases and J by 3 bases, 5 bases remained unmatched. Sequencing was performed on CD4+ or CD8+ T cells sorted from blood, taken in a trial of the OX40 agonist ivuxolimab. The TCR was taken from an adult with an advanced solid tumor such as melanoma, head and neck, liver or kidney cancer. The chain couples TRBV2 to TRBJ1-4, with 8 bases that match TRBD1. CDR3 residues: CASSQGAAANEKLFF. The CDR3 DNA reads TGTGCCAGCAGTCAGGGGGCGGCGGCTAATGAAAAACTGTTTTTT.